Following are 11 T cell receptor beta chains from one sample sequenced in a study of T cell responses to AZD1222 COVID-19 vaccine. Assay used: immunoSEQ multiplex PCR; TCRdb lists only in-frame clones, some missing. This table holds tens of thousands of clones, approximately 81% found once. The source was peripheral blood, collected 28 days after the second AZD1222 dose. These receptors all stem from an adult who received the AZD1222 COVID-19 vaccine.

The chain uses TRBV2 and TRBJ1-1; unclear D gene. The germline V gene has CDR1 SNHLY and CDR2 FYNNEI. The V and J ends lost 1 base and 1 base respectively, with 4 bases between them. The CDR3 covers 13 residues. The CDR3: CASSEVPNTEAFF. The CDR3 DNA sequence: TGTGCCAGCAGTGAAGTACCGAACACTGAAGCTTTCTTT.

The V gene is TRBV4-3, the J gene TRBJ2-1; possible D gene TRBD2, 6 bases. The CDR3 loop spans 13 amino acids. Germline CDR1 LGHNA, CDR2 YSLEER. The V end lost 3 bases, the J end lost 4 bases, and 7 bases lay between the germline ends. Written as DNA, the CDR3 is TGCGCCAGCAGCCAGGAGGGATACAATGAGCAGTTCTTC. Protein sequence: CASSQEGYNEQFF.

The rearrangement links TRBV5-6 to TRBJ2-2, with 9 bases lining up with TRBD2. Germline V gives CDR1 SGHDT, CDR2 YYEEEE. The CDR3 runs to 16 residues. With 1 base clipped from V and 7 bases from J, the junction kept 8 bases outside the gene matches. The CDR3 DNA reads as TGTGCCAGCAGCTTGACTCCGGGACTAGCAATCGGGGAGCTGTTTTTT. The encoded protein is CASSLTPGLAIGELFF. The whole variable domain, remainder taken from reference TRBV5-6 and TRBJ2-2, is DAGVTQSPTHLIKTRGQQVTLRCSPKSGHDTVSWYQQALGQGPQFIFQYYEEEERQRGNFPDRFSGHQFPNYSSELNVNALLLGDSALYLCASSLTPGLAIGELFFGEGSRLTVL.

The CDR3 loop is CASSYSRAGGNEQFF. The DNA for the CDR3 is TGTGCCAGCAGTTACTCGAGGGCAGGGGGGAATGAGCAGTTCTTC. The gene calls are TRBV6-2 or TRBV6-3 and TRBJ2-1; D perhaps matches TRBD1 (7 bases). In germline, CDR1 is MNHEY, CDR2 SVGEGT. CDR3 length equals 15 residues. V was cut by 0 bases and J by 7 bases, with 13 bases left in between.

V gene TRBV3-1 (or the pseudogene TRBV3-2) combines with J gene TRBJ2-7, with D hard to call. The V end was cut by 0 bases, the J end by 4 bases, with 4 bases between. The CDR3 covers 12 residues. Looked up from germline, CDR1 is LGHDT and CDR2 is YNNKEL (reference sequence). CDR3 sequence reads: CASSQEGYEQYF. The CDR3 bases are TGTGCCAGCAGCCAAGAGGGATACGAGCAGTACTTC.

This clone was recorded only once. V and J are TRBV27 and TRBJ2-5; 8 bases fit TRBD2. The CDR3 loop spans 14 amino acids. Trimming at V came to 5 bases and at J to 5 bases, leaving 7 bases not matched to a gene. Germline V gene lookup returns CDR1 MNHEY and CDR2 SMNVEV (reference sequence). CDR3 amino acids: CASSPNTGGETQYF. For the CDR3, the DNA is TGTGCCAGCAGTCCAAACACGGGAGGGGAGACCCAGTACTTC.

The chain links TRBV6-2 or TRBV6-3 to TRBJ1-4; D is uncertain. The CDR3 consists of 17 residues. V lost 2 bases to trimming and J lost 0 bases, with 13 bases between them. CDR1 is MNHEY and CDR2 is SVGEGT in the germline V gene. CDR3 in amino acids: CASSYGRNSATNEKLFF. In DNA form, the CDR3 reads TGTGCCAGCAGTTACGGCCGCAACAGTGCAACTAATGAAAAACTGTTTTTT.

V usage is TRBV7-3 and J usage is TRBJ1-6; tentatively, D is TRBD1 (5 bases). Per germline, CDR1 SGHTA and CDR2 FQGTGA. This CDR3 comprises 16 residues. V lost 1 base and J lost 2, with 9 bases in between. In nucleotides, the CDR3 is TGTGCCAGCAGCTTAAAAGGGGACCCCTATAATTCACCCCTCCACTTT. Protein product: CASSLKGDPYNSPLHF. Full variable domain (remainder filled in from reference TRBV7-3 and TRBJ1-6): GAGVSQTPSNKVTEKGKYVELRCDPISGHTALYWYRQSLGQGPEFLIYFQGTGAADDSGLPNDRFFAVRPEGSVSTLKIQRTERGDSAVYLCASSLKGDPYNSPLHFGNGTRLTVT.

A remark on this clone: One junction end does not reproduce the germline sequence, and a read error may be involved. The chain carries TRBV18 and TRBJ1-6, with D possibly being TRBD1 (5 bases). CDR1 and CDR2 from the germline V gene are KGHSH and LQKENI. The CDR3 consists of 14 residues. The CDR3 here is CATSARQNNSPLHF. CDR3 in DNA: TGTGCCACCTCAGCCCGACAGAATAATTCACCCCTCCACTTT.

The chain couples TRBV11-2 to TRBJ2-1, with D possibly TRBD2 on 5 matching bases. Germline CDR1 is SGHAT and CDR2 is FQNNGV. Trimming removed 6 bases at V and 1 base at J, with 16 bases between. The CDR3 loop spans 16 amino acids. This CDR3 is CASSRGRGGSYNEQFF. CDR3 coding DNA: TGTGCCAGCAGTCGAGGACGGGGTGGGTCCTACAATGAGCAGTTCTTC.

The CDR3 DNA sequence: TGTGCCACCAGGACTGAGATTAAAGCTTTCTTT. Encoded protein: CATRTEIKAFF. This chain uses TRBV27 with TRBJ1-1; D unresolved. The germline V gene has CDR1 MNHEY and CDR2 SMNVEV (reference sequence). Trimming cost V 10 bases and J 9 bases, with 15 bases left between them. This CDR3 contains 11 residues.